A selection of T cell receptor beta chains follows, all from one sample in a study of cytomegalovirus exposure and HLA in healthy donors. Data came from immunoSEQ multiplex PCR; TCRdb stores just in-frame clones and leaves some out. This table holds approximately 180,000 clones, roughly three quarters found once. Sequenced sample: PBMCs. The receptor source for this set is a woman aged 50 to 60 in good health and CMV-seronegative. The CDR3 runs from the conserved cysteine through the conserved F or W. D genes are given only for firm matches. Size tells how often a clone was seen (once, few, many) or the class of an expanded clone, and some rows leave it out.

TRBV11-2	NA	TRBD2	TRBJ2-5	TGTGCCAGCAGCTTAACGAGCGGGGGACAAGAGACCCAGTACTTC	CASSLTSGGQETQYF
TRBV20-1	NA	NA	TRBJ2-1	TGCAGTGCTGGCAGGGTGGGGCAGTTCTTC	CSAGRVGQFF
TRBV19	NA	TRBD2	TRBJ2-7	TGTGCCAGTAGTATAGTAGCGGGAGGTGGGTACGAGCAGTACTTC	CASSIVAGGGYEQYF
TRBV5-1	NA	TRBD2	TRBJ2-7	TGCGCCAGCAGCCCCCTAGCGGGAGGACTGTACGAGCAGTACTTC	CASSPLAGGLYEQYF
TRBV13	NA	NA	TRBJ1-2	TGTGCCAGCAGTCCCGAGGGCTTTGGTTCTGGCTACACCTTC	CASSPEGFGSGYTF
TRBV9	NA	TRBD1	TRBJ1-5	TGTGCCAGCAGCGGCGGGGACAGGCCCCAGCATTTT	CASSGGDRPQHF
TRBV29-1	NA	NA	TRBJ1-2	TGCAGCGTTGTAGGAGGGAACTATGGCTACACCTTC	CSVVGGNYGYTF
TRBV13	NA	NA	TRBJ2-7	TGTGCCAGCAGTTTACGACAGGGGGCAATAGCGGGGGGGAGATCCTACGAGCAGTACTTC	CASSLRQGAIAGGRSYEQYF
TRBV4-3	few	TRBD1	TRBJ2-7	TGCGCCAGCAGCCAGGGGGAGGACAGGGCGTTTTCCGAGCAGTACTTC	CASSQGEDRAFSEQYF
TRBV5-4	few	NA	TRBJ2-1	TGTGCCACCTCGATCGGTTCGGGAGTCTCCTACAATGAGCAGTTCTTC	CATSIGSGVSYNEQFF
TRBV11-3	once	NA	TRBJ1-1	TGTGCCAGCAGCTTAGGGGGGGGGCGTACTGAAGCTTTCTTT	CASSLGGGRTEAFF
TRBV13	NA	NA	TRBJ2-5	TGTGCCAGCAGCTCCCCCCGCTGGGGCGGACCCAGGACCCAGTACTTC	CASSSPRWGGPRTQYF
TRBV7-9	NA	TRBD1	TRBJ2-5	TGTGCCAGCACCAACAGAGGACAGGGTGGAGAGACCCAGTACTTC	CASTNRGQGGETQYF
TRBV7-9	once	TRBD1	TRBJ1-5	TGTGCCAGCAGTTCAACCCCGGACAGGGGGACTCAGCCCCAGCATTTT	CASSSTPDRGTQPQHF
TRBV5-1	NA	NA	TRBJ1-1	TGCGCCAGCAGTTGGGGGCAGGGTACTGAAGCTTTCTTT	CASSWGQGTEAFF
TRBV28	NA	NA	TRBJ1-2	TGTGCCAGCAGCCCCGGACAGAAGAGCTACACCTTC	CASSPGQKSYTF
TRBV7-9	NA	NA	TRBJ2-6	TGTTCCAGCAGCCCATCTACAGCGGGCACCTCTGGGGCCAACGTCCTGACTTTC	CSSSPSTAGTSGANVLTF
TRBV7-3	NA	NA	TRBJ2-5	TGTGCCAGCAGCTTAAGTTTTAGCGAGACCCAGTACTTC	CASSLSFSETQYF
TRBV7-2	once	NA	TRBJ1-1	TGTGCCAGCAGCTTAGGTCCAGGGAACACTGAAGCTTTCTTT	CASSLGPGNTEAFF
TRBV7-2	NA	NA	TRBJ2-7	TGTGCCAGCAGCTTAGGACTCATCTACGAGCAGTACTTC	CASSLGLIYEQYF